These 23 T cell receptor beta chains share one sample of origin, sequenced in a study of early T cells in non-severe SARS-CoV-2 infection. Via MiXCR, TCRdb re-called the 5' RACE reads, giving one row per CDR3 protein. This sample carries about 83,000 distinct CDR3 sequences, 9% to 15% of them seen once, and the ten largest clones take about 6.5%. The specimen sequenced was whole blood. The receptor source for this set is an adult who was a healthcare worker with PCR-confirmed SARS-CoV-2 infection or an uninfected control (not recorded which).

The chain combines TRBV20-1 with TRBJ1-1; D gene uncertain. The germline V gene encodes CDR1 DFQATT and CDR2 SNEGSKA (reference sequence). This CDR3 comprises 14 residues. V was shortened by 3 bases and J by 1 base, with 12 bases between the two germline ends. CDR3 amino acids: CSASTGLGNTEAFF. The CDR3 region has the DNA TGCAGTGCTAGCACCGGCCTGGGGAACACTGAAGCTTTCTTT.

This clonotype showed up many times. The chain uses TRBV6-5 and TRBJ2-5; D is unclear. Germline assignment: CDR1 MNHEY and CDR2 SVGAGI. The V end lost 2 bases, the J end lost 5 bases, and 3 bases lay between the germline ends. The CDR3 is 11 residues long. The CDR3 DNA reads TGTGCCAGCAGTTACGGGGAGACCCAGTACTTC. Protein sequence: CASSYGETQYF.

This chain joins TRBV6-4 and TRBJ2-3, with 9 bases lining up with TRBD2. Per the germline V gene, CDR1 is MRHNA and CDR2 is SNTAGT. Trimming removed 5 bases from V and 0 bases from J; junction bases left unmatched: 6. CDR3 length: 16 residues. The DNA for the CDR3 is TGTGCCAGCAGTCGGCTAGCGGGACCTAGCACAGATACGCAGTATTTT. Protein product: CASSRLAGPSTDTQYF.

This clonotype was seen a handful of times. The V gene is TRBV19, the J gene TRBJ1-4; 9 positions match TRBD1. The CDR3 is made up of 14 amino acids. Germline V CDR1 and CDR2: LNHDA, SQIVND (reference sequence). V shed 3 bases, J shed 7 bases, and the junction held 3 bases outside the gene matches. CDR3 amino acids: CASSITGGFEKLFF. The CDR3 DNA follows: TGTGCCAGTAGTATCACAGGGGGCTTTGAAAAACTGTTTTTT.

This clonotype was seen a few times. The J gene is TRBJ1-4, the V gene TRBV19; D call uncertain. Germline V CDR1 and CDR2: LNHDA, SQIVND (reference sequence). The CDR3 has 16 residues. Trimming took off 5 bases at V and 2 bases at J, with 15 bases between the two ends. CDR3 sequence (DNA): TGTGCCAGTAGTCACGGCGGGAGCGGGACTAATGAAAAACTGTTTTTT. This gives the protein CASSHGGSGTNEKLFF.

DNA of the CDR3: TGTGCCAGCAGCGGACTTGGGACTTCCCAAGAGACCCAGTACTTC. Protein product: CASSGLGTSQETQYF. The genes are TRBV5-6 and TRBJ2-5; the D gene is possibly TRBD2 (6 bases). CDR3 length: 15 amino acids. Germline values: CDR1 SGHDT, CDR2 YYEEEE. The germline V and J ends were trimmed by 4 bases and 1 base, with 14 bases remaining between them.

The CDR3 region has the DNA TGTGCCAGCAGCTACGGGGAAGGGGAGACCCAGTACTTC. Its protein is CASSYGEGETQYF. J is TRBJ2-5 and V is TRBV11-3, with a possible D match to TRBD2 (5 bases). The germline V gene has CDR1 SGHNT and CDR2 YENEEA. Trimming pared 4 bases from V and 5 bases from J, leaving 11 bases between. The CDR3 extends over 13 amino acids.

As to this clonotype: Compared with germline, one end of the junction differs, possibly owing to a read error. V and J are TRBV10-3 and TRBJ2-5, with 7 bases matching TRBD2. The germline CDR1 and CDR2 sequences are ENHRY and SYGVKD. The CDR3 runs to 16 residues. CDR3 sequence (DNA): TGTGCCATCAGTGAGGTATTAGTGGGGACTATAGAGACCCGGTACTTC. As protein: CAISEVLVGTIETRYF.

V is TRBV7-8 and J is TRBJ2-3, with TRBD2 identical over 14 bases. Germline trimming cut 5 bases from V and 2 bases from J; bases unmatched to any gene: 6. Germline V CDR1 and CDR2: SGHVS, FQNEAQ. This CDR3 is built from 17 residues. The CDR3 sequence: CASSTGLAGENTDTQYF. In DNA, the CDR3 is TGTGCCAGCAGCACGGGACTAGCGGGGGAAAACACAGATACGCAGTATTTT.

The genes are TRBV7-9 and TRBJ1-2; 10 nucleotides agree with TRBD1. This CDR3 spans 15 amino acids. The J segment lost 8 bases and the V segment lost 6 bases, leaving 12 bases of the junction unmatched. CDR1 and CDR2 from the germline V gene are SEHNR and FQNEAQ (reference sequence). CDR3 residues: CASSYRDRGSEGYTF. In nucleotides, the CDR3 is TGTGCCAGCAGTTACCGGGACAGGGGATCTGAAGGCTACACCTTC.

This clonotype has ten or more counts. V is TRBV12-3 or TRBV12-4 and J is TRBJ2-1; TRBD1 matches 8 bases. J gave up 2 bases and V 6 bases, and 12 bases lay outside the gene matches. There are 17 residues in the CDR3. The CDR3 bases are TGTGCCAGCAGCGAACTACAGGGGGAACACACCTACAATGAGCAGTTCTTC. Its protein product is CASSELQGEHTYNEQFF.

The chain is built from TRBV5-1 and TRBJ2-1, with D unresolved. The CDR3 length is 14 residues. CDR1 is SGHRS and CDR2 is YFSETQ in the germline V gene. V lost 4 bases to trimming and J lost 0 bases, with 8 bases between them. The CDR3 DNA reads TGCGCCAGCAGCGAAATATCCTCCTACAATGAGCAGTTCTTC. Its protein is CASSEISSYNEQFF.

As to this clonotype: A junction boundary mismatches the germline segment, possibly from a read error. This sequence joins TRBV3-1 and TRBJ2-2; 8 nucleotides agree with TRBD1. Germline assignment: CDR1 LGHDT and CDR2 YNNKEL (reference sequence). The CDR3 is made up of 17 amino acids. CDR3 nucleotide sequence: TGTGTCAGCAGCCAAGATATCCAGGGGGCGTTATCCGGGGAGCTGTTTTTT. This encodes CVSSQDIQGALSGELFF. The variable domain in full, with the rest retrieved from reference TRBV3-1 and TRBJ2-2, is DTAVSQTPKYLVTQMGNDKSIKCEQNLGHDTMYWYKQDSKKFLKIMFSYNNKELIINETVPNRFSPKSPDKAHLNLHINSLELGDSAVYFCVSSQDIQGALSGELFFGEGSRLTVL.

This clonotype turned up a few times. The V gene is TRBV20-1, the J gene TRBJ2-5, with D unresolved. The V end lost 2 bases, the J end lost 2 bases, and 9 bases lay between the germline ends. CDR3 length: 13 residues. CDR1 and CDR2 (germline): DFQATT, SNEGSKA (reference sequence). CDR3 residues: CSARRQVQETQYF. In nucleotides, the CDR3 is TGCAGTGCTAGACGGCAGGTACAAGAGACCCAGTACTTC.

The V gene is TRBV12-3 or TRBV12-4, the J gene TRBJ2-3, with 8 bases matching TRBD2. There are 12 residues in the CDR3. V was pared by 4 bases and J by 7 bases, with 1 base of the junction left unmatched. CDR3 DNA: TGTGCCAGCAGTTCGGGAGGGTATACGCAGTATTTT. Amino acid sequence: CASSSGGYTQYF.

The rearrangement joins TRBV6-5 to TRBJ1-6; maybe TRBD1 (6 bases). Looked up from germline, CDR1 is MNHEY and CDR2 is SVGAGI. This CDR3 is 14 amino acids long. The ends were cut back, 8 bases at V and 9 bases at J, with 17 bases in the middle. Written as DNA, the CDR3 is TGTGCCAGCTCCACACAGGGTGCTTCTTCACCCCTCCACTTT. It codes for CASSTQGASSPLHF.

The table lists this clonotype with a few counts. The chain employs TRBV2 and TRBJ2-1; D may correspond to TRBD1 or TRBD2 (7 bases each). The germline gives CDR1 SNHLY, CDR2 FYNNEI. CDR3 length: 16 amino acids. V lost 8 bases to trimming and J lost 10 bases, with 27 bases between them. CDR3 amino acids: CASYPWGGQRRSEQFF. CDR3 sequence (DNA): TGTGCCAGCTACCCTTGGGGGGGACAGCGGCGATCGGAGCAGTTCTTC.

The chain recombines TRBV11-2 with TRBJ1-1; no definite D call. Germline-derived CDR1 and CDR2 are SGHAT and FQNNGV. The CDR3 spans 15 residues. V lost 5 bases, J lost 4 bases, and 17 bases lay in between. CDR3 sequence reads: CASSPQAGSGTEAFF. CDR3 DNA sequence: TGTGCCAGCAGCCCTCAGGCTGGTTCTGGCACTGAAGCTTTCTTT.

The V and J genes are TRBV6-2 or TRBV6-3 and TRBJ1-5, with D tentatively TRBD1 (6 bases). V gave up 7 bases and J gave up 0 bases, with 10 bases separating them. This CDR3 region has 14 residues. CDR1 is MNHEY, CDR2 SVGEGT, per germline. In DNA form, the CDR3 reads TGTGCCAGCAAGGACAGAAATAGCAATCAGCCCCAGCATTTT. This translates into CASKDRNSNQPQHF.

This clonotype turned up a few times. The chain couples TRBV5-4 to TRBJ2-1; 7 bases agree with TRBD1. V shed 3 bases and J 5 bases; nucleotides not matched to a gene: 20. Germline CDR1 is SGHNT and CDR2 is YYREEE (reference sequence). The CDR3 consists of 19 residues. This CDR3 is CASSSRTGVGRNINNEQFF. CDR3 nucleotides: TGTGCCAGCAGCTCTAGGACAGGCGTCGGCAGAAATATTAACAATGAGCAGTTCTTC. The full variable domain, with the rest looked up from reference TRBV5-4 and TRBJ2-1, is ETGVTQSPTHLIKTRGQQVTLRCSSQSGHNTVSWYQQALGQGPQFIFQYYREEENGRGNFPPRFSGLQFPNYSSELNVNALELDDSALYLCASSSRTGVGRNINNEQFFGPGTRLTVL.

Only a few counts were recorded for this clonotype. This chain joins TRBV4-2 and TRBJ2-3, with D hard to call. V was shortened by 0 bases and J by 4 bases, with 5 bases between the two germline ends. The CDR3 covers 13 residues. The germline V gene has CDR1 LGHNA and CDR2 YNFKEQ. The CDR3 loop reads CASSQDQSDTQYF. The CDR3 nucleotides are TGTGCCAGCAGCCAAGATCAATCAGATACGCAGTATTTT.

In this sample, this clonotype turned up a few times. This chain links TRBV7-2 with TRBJ2-7, with TRBD2 identical over 9 bases. Germline-derived CDR1 and CDR2 are SGHTA and FQGNSA. Trimming took 4 bases from V and 0 from J; bases not matched to a gene: 4. The CDR3 extends over 15 amino acids. The CDR3 loop reads CASSSGLAYSYEQYF. CDR3 nucleotides: TGTGCCAGCAGCTCTGGACTAGCGTACTCCTACGAGCAGTACTTC.

This clonotype was observed a handful of times. The rearrangement links TRBV12-3 or TRBV12-4 to TRBJ2-1; D unclear. The CDR3 is made up of 11 amino acids. V lost 4 bases and J lost 6, with 4 bases in between. The CDR3 loop reads CASSSRNEQFF. The DNA for the CDR3 is TGTGCCAGCAGTTCTCGCAATGAGCAGTTCTTC.